These 25 T cell receptor beta chains originate from one sample sequenced in a study of response to subunit inactivated influenza vaccine. TCRdb redid the calling of the RT-PCR reads with MiXCR, one entry per CDR3 protein. This sample has 500,000 to 750,000 distinct CDR3 sequences, with around 15% found just once. The sample was PBMCs from blood, taken about 12 days after vaccination. These receptors all stem from a man aged 45-60 years who received an inactivated influenza vaccine.

The chain is built from TRBV5-1 and TRBJ2-7; no clear D gene. Per germline, CDR1 SGHRS and CDR2 YFSETQ. The CDR3 totals 12 residues. Trimming took 4 bases from V and 2 from J, leaving 7 bases between them. The CDR3 nucleotides read TGCGCCAGCAGCGGGGAAACCTACGAGCAGTACTTC. It codes for CASSGETYEQYF.

This clonotype showed up just a few times. This chain connects TRBV5-5 to TRBJ2-3; perhaps TRBD1 as D (5 bases). CDR3 length: 13 residues. The ends were cut back, 2 bases at V and 7 bases at J, with 11 bases in the middle. In germline, CDR1 is SGHKS, CDR2 YYEKEE (reference sequence). The CDR3 DNA is TGTGCCAGCAGCTTCCGGTCGGACAATACGCAGTATTTT. Residues: CASSFRSDNTQYF. The full variable domain, completed using reference TRBV5-5 and TRBJ2-3, is DAGVTQSPTHLIKTRGQQVTLRCSPISGHKSVSWYQQVLGQGPQFIFQYYEKEERGRGNFPDRFSARQFPNYSSELNVNALLLGDSALYLCASSFRSDNTQYFGPGTRLTVL.

This clonotype was counted a few times. The CDR3 nucleotides read TGTGCCAGCAGCTTGGTGGGACTAGCGGCCACAGATACGCAGTATTTT. Its protein is CASSLVGLAATDTQYF. This sequence joins TRBV5-5 and TRBJ2-3, with 11 bases identical to TRBD2. Germline V gene sequence: CDR1 SGHKS, CDR2 YYEKEE (reference sequence). The junction had 2 bases not matched to a gene; V was cut back by 0 bases and J by 2 bases. The CDR3 is made up of 16 amino acids.

This chain connects TRBV28 to TRBJ2-7; possible D gene TRBD1, 5 bases. The germline V gene encodes CDR1 MDHEN and CDR2 SYDVKM. CDR3 length: 14 residues. Trimming removed 4 bases at V and 0 bases at J, with 10 bases between. In DNA form, the CDR3 reads TGTGCCAGCAGTTCCTACCAGGGCTCCTACGAGCAGTACTTC. Its protein is CASSSYQGSYEQYF.

This clonotype was counted only a few times. This chain connects TRBV5-1 to TRBJ2-1; 8 nucleotides agree with TRBD1. The CDR3 length is 13 residues. Losses at the gene ends were 3 bases for V and 8 bases for J; bases not matched to a gene: 4. Per germline, CDR1 SGHRS and CDR2 YFSETQ. The CDR3, as DNA: TGCGCCAGCAGCTCCCAGGGGGCTGATGAGCAGTTCTTC. It translates to CASSSQGADEQFF.

The chain combines TRBV7-9 with TRBJ2-3; D remains ambiguous. Trimming cost V 1 base and J 0 bases, with 8 bases left between them. The CDR3 runs 15 residues. The V gene's germline CDR1 is SEHNR and CDR2 FQNEAQ (reference sequence). Written as DNA, the CDR3 is TGTGCCAGCAGCTTAGTAAGGCACAGCACAGATACGCAGTATTTT. Its translation: CASSLVRHSTDTQYF.

Concerning this clonotype: One end of the junction varies from germline; a read error may be responsible. This sequence joins TRBV15 and TRBJ1-6, with D hard to call. The CDR3 runs to 15 residues. Germline V gene lookup returns CDR1 LNHNV and CDR2 YYDKDF (reference sequence). CDR3 bases: TGTGCCACCAGCAGAGATGGGCAAAGCAATTCACCCTTCCACTTT. Translated, it gives CATSRDGQSNSPFHF.

The J gene is TRBJ2-1, the V gene TRBV20-1, with 10 nucleotides matching TRBD2. The J segment lost 1 base and the V segment lost 3 bases, leaving 21 bases of the junction unmatched. Germline CDR1 and CDR2: DFQATT and SNEGSKA (reference sequence). CDR3 length: 21 amino acids. The CDR3 nucleotides are TGCAGTGCTAGCTCACTCCGACGCCTGGCTAGCGGGAGATCGTCCTACAATGAGCAGTTCTTC. It is translated as CSASSLRRLASGRSSYNEQFF.

The rearrangement uses TRBV4-1 and TRBJ2-5, with D possibly called TRBD1 or TRBD2 (5 bases each). The CDR3 covers 17 residues. Trimming shortened V by 1 base and J by 0 bases, and 15 bases separated the two germline ends. CDR1 MGHRA and CDR2 YSYEKL come from the germline V gene. CDR3 DNA: TGCGCCAGCAGCCAAGGAGGGGCGGCAGGCGACCAAGAGACCCAGTACTTC. It yields the protein CASSQGGAAGDQETQYF.

This clonotype appeared once. The V gene is TRBV2, the J gene TRBJ2-2; no definite D call. The CDR3 length is 12 residues. V was shortened by 7 bases and J by 7 bases, with 10 bases between the two germline ends. CDR1 and CDR2 from the germline V gene are SNHLY and FYNNEI. The CDR3 here is CASIAPGGELFF. CDR3 coding DNA: TGTGCCAGCATTGCCCCGGGCGGGGAGCTGTTTTTT.

At least ten counts were recorded for this clonotype. The chain combines TRBV28 with TRBJ2-1; tentatively, D is TRBD2 (6 bases). Trimming left V 3 bases short and J 5 bases short, with 17 bases between. Germline loops: CDR1 MDHEN, CDR2 SYDVKM. CDR3 length: 16 residues. In DNA, the CDR3 is TGTGCCAGCAGTTTCCCGGGAGTGGCTAGGAACAATGAGCAGTTCTTC. It codes for CASSFPGVARNNEQFF. The whole variable domain, remainder taken from reference TRBV28 and TRBJ2-1, is DVKVTQSSRYLVKRTGEKVFLECVQDMDHENMFWYRQDPGLGLRLIYFSYDVKMKEKGDIPEGYSVSREKKERFSLILESASTNQTSMYLCASSFPGVARNNEQFFGPGTRLTVL.

The chain combines TRBV7-9 with TRBJ2-3, with D unclear. Trimming stripped 6 bases from V and 1 base from J, with 14 bases between. Germline V gene data show CDR1 as SEHNR and CDR2 as FQNEAQ (reference sequence). CDR3 length: 15 residues. CDR3 bases: TGTGCCAGCAGTCCCGGGTCGAGCCGCACAGATACGCAGTATTTT. Encoded protein: CASSPGSSRTDTQYF.

As regards this clonotype: This may be a read error, as it is one base from a much larger clone. The chain couples TRBV18 to TRBJ2-2, with 9 nucleotides matching TRBD1. V was clipped by 10 bases and J by 5 bases; unmatched bases: 14. The CDR3 consists of 16 residues. Germline V gene lookup returns CDR1 KGHSH and CDR2 LQKENI. The CDR3: CATSPTGGARTGELFF. CDR3 DNA: TGTGCCACTTCGCCTACAGGGGGCGCGAGGACCGGGGAGCTGTTTTTT.

This clonotype has just a few counts. The chain carries TRBV4-2 and TRBJ2-4; 10 bases match TRBD2. With 1 base clipped from V and 15 bases from J, the junction kept 15 bases outside the gene matches. The V gene's germline CDR1 is LGHNA and CDR2 YNFKEQ. The CDR3 is 16 residues long. The CDR3 DNA reads as TGTGCCAGCAGCCAAGTGTCAAGTGCTAGCGGGGGCCATGTGTACTTC. Protein sequence: CASSQVSSASGGHVYF.

This clonotype has more than one count but fewer than ten. This chain links TRBV5-6 with TRBJ2-5; D may be TRBD1 or TRBD2 (5 bases each). Trimming removed 6 bases at V and 7 bases at J, with 13 bases between. In germline, CDR1 is SGHDT, CDR2 YYEEEE. This CDR3 region has 12 residues. CDR3 sequence (DNA): TGTGCCAGCAAGGGGACGTCCGCGACCCAGTACTTC. Translated, it gives CASKGTSATQYF.

The chain couples TRBV12-3 or TRBV12-4 to TRBJ1-3, with D unresolved. CDR3 length: 13 residues. The V and J ends lost 3 bases and 15 bases respectively, with 18 bases between them. The CDR3 DNA sequence: TGTGCCAGCAGTTTGGATATGCGGCAGCTGCCATATTTT. Translating it yields CASSLDMRQLPYF.

This clonotype was picked up a small number of times. The genes are TRBV29-1 and TRBJ1-4, with D uncertain. Trimming removed 5 bases from V and 8 bases from J, with 9 bases in between. Germline assignment: CDR1 SQVTM and CDR2 ANQGSEA. CDR3 length equals 11 residues. The DNA for the CDR3 is TGCAGCGTTAGGGTTGGAGAAAAACTGTTTTTT. Its protein product is CSVRVGEKLFF.

This sequence joins TRBV6-2 or TRBV6-3 and TRBJ2-2, with 7 bases lining up with TRBD1. This CDR3 contains 15 residues. V was clipped by 0 bases and J by 5 bases; unmatched bases: 3. CDR1 is MNHEY, CDR2 SVGEGT, per germline. The CDR3 nucleotides read TGTGCCAGCAGTTACTCGACAGGGTTTACCGGGGAGCTGTTTTTT. Protein product: CASSYSTGFTGELFF.

This clonotype was picked up a small number of times. The chain carries TRBV28 and TRBJ2-7, with 8 nucleotides matching TRBD2. With 5 bases clipped from V and 4 bases from J, the junction kept 10 bases outside the gene matches. The CDR3 has 15 residues. From germline, CDR1 is MDHEN and CDR2 SYDVKM. The CDR3 loop is CASSGAGLAGYEQYF. The DNA for the CDR3 is TGTGCCAGCAGTGGGGCGGGGCTAGCGGGTTACGAGCAGTACTTC. The whole variable domain, remainder taken from reference TRBV28 and TRBJ2-7, is DVKVTQSSRYLVKRTGEKVFLECVQDMDHENMFWYRQDPGLGLRLIYFSYDVKMKEKGDIPEGYSVSREKKERFSLILESASTNQTSMYLCASSGAGLAGYEQYFGPGTRLTVT.

V usage is TRBV12-3 or TRBV12-4 and J usage is TRBJ2-1, with TRBD2 matching 15 bases. V shed 3 bases and J 13 bases; nucleotides not matched to a gene: 10. The CDR3 loop spans 16 amino acids. The CDR3 DNA sequence: TGTGCCAGCAGTTTTCGTGGACTAGCGGGGGGGAGCCTACAGTTCTTC. Protein sequence: CASSFRGLAGGSLQFF.

The rearrangement uses TRBV4-2 and TRBJ1-2; D perhaps matches TRBD1 (5 bases). CDR3 length equals 14 residues. The V gene lost 1 base and the J gene lost 6 bases, with 12 bases spanning the gap. The germline V gene has CDR1 LGHNA and CDR2 YNFKEQ. The CDR3, as DNA: TGTGCCAGCAGCCAAGTTGGGGGGGAGAATGGCTACACCTTC. It yields the protein CASSQVGGENGYTF.

This clonotype was seen more than once but under ten times. The chain is built from TRBV6-2 or TRBV6-3 and TRBJ1-1; D is possibly TRBD1 (5 bases). V lost 10 bases and J 5 bases, leaving 11 bases between the germline ends. Germline CDR1 MNHEY, CDR2 SVGEGT. This CDR3 has 11 amino acids. The CDR3 sequence: CATTQGTEAFF. DNA for the CDR3: TGTGCCACCACCCAGGGAACTGAAGCTTTCTTT.

V is TRBV29-1 and J is TRBJ1-2, with unresolved D. The CDR3 sequence is 12 residues long. V lost 6 bases to trimming and J lost 2 bases, with 10 bases between them. CDR1 is SQVTM, CDR2 ANQGSEA, per germline. The chain's CDR3 is CSVAPSNYGYTF. The DNA of the CDR3 is TGCAGCGTGGCCCCATCGAACTATGGCTACACCTTC. Combining the CDR3 with reference TRBV29-1 and TRBJ1-2 gives the whole variable domain SAVISQKPSRDICQRGTSLTIQCQVDSQVTMMFWYRQQPGQSLTLIATANQGSEATYESGFVIDKFPISRPNLTFSTLTVSNMSPEDSSIYLCSVAPSNYGYTFGSGTRLTVV.

This clonotype came up a few times. This sequence joins TRBV7-2 and TRBJ2-1; perhaps TRBD2 as D (6 bases). Germline CDR1 and CDR2: SGHTA and FQGNSA. Trimming shortened V by 1 base and J by 4 bases, and 14 bases separated the two germline ends. This CDR3 comprises 16 residues. The CDR3 is CASSLGRDLNYNEQFF. The DNA for the CDR3 is TGTGCCAGCAGCTTAGGCCGGGACTTAAATTACAATGAGCAGTTCTTC.

This chain joins TRBV20-1 and TRBJ2-2, with 7 bases fitting TRBD1. The junction had 6 bases not matched to a gene; V was cut back by 6 bases and J by 5 bases. CDR3 length: 13 amino acids. CDR1 DFQATT and CDR2 SNEGSKA come from the germline V gene (reference sequence). CDR3 amino acids: CSARTGETGELFF. CDR3 DNA: TGCAGTGCCCGTACAGGGGAGACCGGGGAGCTGTTTTTT.